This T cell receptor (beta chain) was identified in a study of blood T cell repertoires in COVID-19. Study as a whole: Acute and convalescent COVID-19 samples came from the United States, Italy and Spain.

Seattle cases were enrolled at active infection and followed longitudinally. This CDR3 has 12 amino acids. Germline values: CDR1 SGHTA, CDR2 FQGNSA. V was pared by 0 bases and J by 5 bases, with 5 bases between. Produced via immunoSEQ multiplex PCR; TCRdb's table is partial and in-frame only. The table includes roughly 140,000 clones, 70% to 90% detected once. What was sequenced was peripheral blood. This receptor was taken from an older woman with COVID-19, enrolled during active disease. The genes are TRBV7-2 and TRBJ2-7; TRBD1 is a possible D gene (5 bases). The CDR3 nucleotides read TGTGCCAGCAGCTTAGCGGGGCACGAGCAGTACTTC. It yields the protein CASSLAGHEQYF. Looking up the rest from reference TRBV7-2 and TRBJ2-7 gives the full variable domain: GAGVSQSPSNKVTEKGKDVELRCDPISGHTALYWYRQSLGQGLEFLIYFQGNSAPDKSGLPSDRFSAERTGGSVSTLTIQRTQQEDSAVYLCASSLAGHEQYFGPGTRLTVT.